One sample yielded the 2 T cell receptor beta chains listed below, sequenced in a study of cytomegalovirus exposure and HLA in healthy donors (dated by TCRdb to 2016 to 2017). Libraries were constructed by the immunoSEQ multiplex PCR assay. The multiplex PCR relied on a mix of 60 forward primers for TCR Vbeta segments and 13 reverse primers for TCR Jbeta segments. Drawn from immuneACCESS, this table holds only the in-frame rearrangements with V and J called that TCRdb kept. Clones are partly lost; checked studies trace under half to an unresolved V gene and leave the rest unexplained. This sample lists about 90,000 clones; around 71% were detected once. The leading ten clones occupy 2.1% of the sample. The sample was PBMCs. Source of these receptors: a man between 25 and 39 years old in good health and CMV-seronegative.

The rearrangement links TRBV28 to TRBJ1-4, with D possibly matching TRBD1 (5 bases). Germline CDR1 reads MDHEN; CDR2 reads SYDVKM. The ends were cut back, 7 bases at V and 4 bases at J, with 19 bases in the middle. The CDR3 is 16 residues long. CDR3 sequence reads: CASNSGGKAGNEKLFF. The CDR3 nucleotides read TGTGCCAGCAATAGCGGGGGTAAAGCGGGTAATGAAAAACTGTTTTTT.

This chain links TRBV9 with TRBJ1-1; 11 bases map to TRBD1. Germline V CDR1 and CDR2: SGDLS, YYNGEE. The CDR3 loop spans 16 amino acids. V was clipped by 4 bases and J by 4 bases; unmatched bases: 9. The CDR3 sequence is CASSLASGTGGTEAFF. In nucleotides, the CDR3 is TGTGCCAGCAGCCTCGCCTCCGGGACAGGGGGCACTGAAGCTTTCTTT.